Detailed here is one T cell receptor (beta chain). The antigen it recognizes is unknown. No quality values exist for individual bases; no much larger clone is one base distant. One collaborating source in Seattle enrolled patients during active infection and followed them longitudinally through the course of disease. The collaborating institutions used their own protocols to collect whole blood in K2EDTA tubes. Collaborator samples were shipped for TCRbeta analysis as frozen whole blood, isolated PBMCs, or DNA extracted from either sample type. The immunoSEQ Assay, a bias-controlled multiplex PCR, was used to amplify TCRbeta CDR3 regions from genomic DNA. The paper's data handling went like this. Nucleated cell counts per sample were estimated from amplification of reference gene primers within the assay. Sequence reads were collapsed and filtered to measure the absolute abundance of every unique TCRbeta CDR3 rearrangement. For each sample, productive Simpson clonality was calculated by taking the square root of Simpson's diversity index across productive rearrangements. Entries here come from immuneACCESS through TCRdb and include only in-frame sequences with V and J called. Some clones fail to appear in such tables; in the studies checked, an unresolved V gene covers under half of the shortfall, and the cause of the remainder is unknown. The DNA gave D and trimming, while V, J and clone size come from that table. The sample table records 150,000 or so clones; roughly four fifths of these occur just once. The ten largest make up over 10% of the sample.

The data originate from a study of blood T cell repertoires in COVID-19 (TCRdb year 2020). About the full investigation: Samples from collaborators originated in the United States, Italy and Spain and spanned both the acute and convalescent phases of COVID-19. Subjects who had been exposed to COVID-19, were actively infected with it, or had recovered from it provided the deeply sampled blood TCRbeta repertoires that made up the dataset. Where HLA class I and class II types were available, the types were taken from metadata supplied by the sample provider, not from assay-based typing. A freely available public database, intended as a resource for researchers studying the immune response to SARS-CoV-2, is where the repertoires were released. The material from the prospective study consisted of cDNA or gDNA derived from T cells, B-cell-depleted T cells, or PBMCs. The samples were drawn from two sources: the first 160 participants of the ongoing ImmuneRACE study, and over 1,000 subjects contributed by 6 global collaborators. A de-identified subject ID, COVID-19 status, age in years and sex were almost always included in the sample metadata. Paper-wide results and their limitations: How much clinical and demographic metadata was included differed by source and by participant, and the metadata was provided uncurated.

For CDR1 and CDR2, the germline V gene (reference sequence) lists LGHDT and YNNKEL. Germline trimming amounts to 1 base on V and 3 bases on J, with 0 as the count of junction bases outside the gene matches. Including the terminal cysteine and phenylalanine, the CDR3 comprises 14 residues. CDR3 DNA is the only sequence kept; it has 42 bases, read in frame from the first base. Material: peripheral blood. The chain is made from TRBV3-1 (or the pseudogene TRBV3-2) and TRBJ2-7; 10 central bases correspond to TRBD1. This clonotype originated in a woman aged 55-70 years with COVID-19, enrolled during active disease. The DNA sequence is given as TGTGCCAGCAGCCAAGGGACAGGGGGCTACGAGCAGTACTTC. It encodes CASSQGTGGYEQYF.